This T cell receptor beta chain was documented in a study of T cells in Graves' hyperthyroidism and ophthalmopathy. Graves' hyperthyroidism was deemed stable absent ophthalmopathy progression within 18 months. CDR1 is SGHRS and CDR2 is YFSETQ in the germline V gene. V lost 3 bases and J lost 0; bases outside the gene matches: 14. The CDR3 runs to 19 residues. A word on this clonotype: Its specificity is not known.

Authors of the study amplified TCR beta CDR3 regions from RNA transcripts. An initial round of RT-PCR targeting the TCR CDR3 relied on the HTBI primer set. MiXCR, run by TCRdb on the multiplex PCR reads, gives a single entry per CDR3 protein. The table has about 560,000 distinct CDR3 sequences, 15% to 18% seen once. The study's findings and limits: Separation of ophthalmopathy from stable hyperthyroidism was achieved by a 13 V-J model.

The source material was blood. This chain joins TRBV5-1 and TRBJ2-1; 8 bases are shared with TRBD2. This TCR derives from a woman in her 30s with Graves' hyperthyroidism. The CDR3 protein is CASSSTGRGGFSSYNEQFF. CDR3 DNA: TGCGCCAGCAGCTCGACTGGCCGGGGGGGCTTCAGCTCCTACAATGAGCAGTTCTTC.